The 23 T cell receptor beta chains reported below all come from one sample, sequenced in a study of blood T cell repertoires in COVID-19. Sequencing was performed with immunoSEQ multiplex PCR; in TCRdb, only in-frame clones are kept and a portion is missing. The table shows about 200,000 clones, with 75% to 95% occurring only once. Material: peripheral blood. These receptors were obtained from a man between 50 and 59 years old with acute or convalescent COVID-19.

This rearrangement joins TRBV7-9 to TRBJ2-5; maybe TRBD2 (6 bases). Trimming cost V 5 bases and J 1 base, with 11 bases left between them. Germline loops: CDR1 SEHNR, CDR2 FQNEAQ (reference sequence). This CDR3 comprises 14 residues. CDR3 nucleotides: TGTGCCAGCAGCAAATACGGGAGCCAAGAGACCCAGTACTTC. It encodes CASSKYGSQETQYF. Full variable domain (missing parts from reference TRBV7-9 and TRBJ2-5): DTGVSQNPRHKITKRGQNVTFRCDPISEHNRLYWYRQTLGQGPEFLTYFQNEAQLEKSRLLSDRFSAERPKGSFSTLEIQRTEQGDSAMYLCASSKYGSQETQYFGPGTRLLVL.

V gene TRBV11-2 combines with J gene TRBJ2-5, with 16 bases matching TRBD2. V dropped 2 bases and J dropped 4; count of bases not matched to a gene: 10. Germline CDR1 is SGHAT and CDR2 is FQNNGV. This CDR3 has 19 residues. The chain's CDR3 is CASSLRPGTSGGAGETQYF. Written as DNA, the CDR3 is TGTGCCAGCAGCTTACGCCCCGGGACTAGCGGGGGGGCCGGAGAGACCCAGTACTTC.

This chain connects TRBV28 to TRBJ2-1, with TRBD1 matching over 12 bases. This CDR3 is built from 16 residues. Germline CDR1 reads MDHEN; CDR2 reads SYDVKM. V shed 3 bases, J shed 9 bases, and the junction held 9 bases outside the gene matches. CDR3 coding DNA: TGTGCCAGCAGTTTCGGCCTCGGGACAGGGGGCGTTGAGCAGTTCTTC. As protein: CASSFGLGTGGVEQFF. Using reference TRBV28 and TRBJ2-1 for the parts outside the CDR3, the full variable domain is DVKVTQSSRYLVKRTGEKVFLECVQDMDHENMFWYRQDPGLGLRLIYFSYDVKMKEKGDIPEGYSVSREKKERFSLILESASTNQTSMYLCASSFGLGTGGVEQFFGPGTRLTVL.

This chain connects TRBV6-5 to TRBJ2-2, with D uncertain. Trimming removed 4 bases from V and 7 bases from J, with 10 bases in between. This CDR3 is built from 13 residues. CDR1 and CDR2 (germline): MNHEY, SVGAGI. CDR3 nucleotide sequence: TGTGCCAGCAGTTTGAGCTCGGGCGGGGAGCTGTTTTTT. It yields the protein CASSLSSGGELFF.

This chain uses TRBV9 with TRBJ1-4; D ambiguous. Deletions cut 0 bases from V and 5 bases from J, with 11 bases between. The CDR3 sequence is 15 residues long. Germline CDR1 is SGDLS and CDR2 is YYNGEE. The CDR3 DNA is TGTGCCAGCAGCGTAGGAGTCCGCCTAAATGAAAAACTGTTTTTT. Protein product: CASSVGVRLNEKLFF. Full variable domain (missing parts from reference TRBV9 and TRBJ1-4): DSGVTQTPKHLITATGQRVTLRCSPRSGDLSVYWYQQSLDQGLQFLIQYYNGEERAKGNILERFSAQQFPDLHSELNLSSLELGDSALYFCASSVGVRLNEKLFFGSGTQLSVL.

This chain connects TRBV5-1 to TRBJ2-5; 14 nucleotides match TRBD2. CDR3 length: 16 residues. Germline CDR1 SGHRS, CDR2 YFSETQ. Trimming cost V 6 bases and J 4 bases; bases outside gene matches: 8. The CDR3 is CASMGGLAGGAETQYF. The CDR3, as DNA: TGCGCCAGCATGGGTGGACTAGCGGGAGGTGCAGAGACCCAGTACTTC.

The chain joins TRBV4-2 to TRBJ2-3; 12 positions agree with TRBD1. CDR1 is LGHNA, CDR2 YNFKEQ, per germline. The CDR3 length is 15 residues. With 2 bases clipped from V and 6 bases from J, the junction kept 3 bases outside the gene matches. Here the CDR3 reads CASSQPGQGADTQYF. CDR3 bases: TGTGCCAGCAGCCAACCGGGACAGGGGGCTGATACGCAGTATTTT.

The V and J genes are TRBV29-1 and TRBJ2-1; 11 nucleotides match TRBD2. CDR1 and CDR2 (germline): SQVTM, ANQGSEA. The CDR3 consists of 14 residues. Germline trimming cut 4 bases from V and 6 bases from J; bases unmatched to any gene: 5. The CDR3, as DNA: TGCAGCGTTGTGGCTAGCGGGGGGTTCAATGAGCAGTTCTTC. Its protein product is CSVVASGGFNEQFF.

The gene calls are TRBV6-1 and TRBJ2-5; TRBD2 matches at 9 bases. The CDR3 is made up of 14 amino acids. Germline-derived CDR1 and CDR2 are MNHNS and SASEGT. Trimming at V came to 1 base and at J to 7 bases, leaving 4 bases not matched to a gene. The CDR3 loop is CASSEVFSGRTQYF. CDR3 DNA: TGTGCCAGCAGTGAAGTCTTTAGCGGGAGGACCCAGTACTTC.

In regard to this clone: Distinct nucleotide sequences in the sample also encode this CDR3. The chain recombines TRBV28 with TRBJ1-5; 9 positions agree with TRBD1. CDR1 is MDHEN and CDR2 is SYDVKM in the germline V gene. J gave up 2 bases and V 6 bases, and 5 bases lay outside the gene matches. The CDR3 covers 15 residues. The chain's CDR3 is CASSRTGGGNQPQHF. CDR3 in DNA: TGTGCCAGCAGCCGAACAGGGGGCGGCAATCAGCCCCAGCATTTT. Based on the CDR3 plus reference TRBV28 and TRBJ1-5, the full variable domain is DVKVTQSSRYLVKRTGEKVFLECVQDMDHENMFWYRQDPGLGLRLIYFSYDVKMKEKGDIPEGYSVSREKKERFSLILESASTNQTSMYLCASSRTGGGNQPQHFGDGTRLSIL.

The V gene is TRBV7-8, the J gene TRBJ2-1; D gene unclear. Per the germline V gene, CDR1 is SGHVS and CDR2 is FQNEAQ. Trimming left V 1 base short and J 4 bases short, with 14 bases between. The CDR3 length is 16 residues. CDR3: CASSLGSPLGYNEQFF. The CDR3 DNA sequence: TGTGCCAGCAGCTTAGGGTCTCCCCTCGGTTACAATGAGCAGTTCTTC.

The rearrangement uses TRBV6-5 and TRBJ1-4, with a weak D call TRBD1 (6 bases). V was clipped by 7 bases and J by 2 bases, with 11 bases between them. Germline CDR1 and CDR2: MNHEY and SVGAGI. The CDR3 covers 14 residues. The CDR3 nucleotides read TGTGCCAGCAACAGGGCCAACACTAATGAAAAACTGTTTTTT. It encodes CASNRANTNEKLFF.

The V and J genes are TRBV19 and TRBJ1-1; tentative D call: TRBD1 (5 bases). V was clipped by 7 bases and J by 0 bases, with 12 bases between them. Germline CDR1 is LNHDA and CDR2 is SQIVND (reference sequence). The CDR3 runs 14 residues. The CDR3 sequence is CASTPQGMNTEAFF. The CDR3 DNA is TGTGCCAGTACCCCCCAGGGTATGAACACTGAAGCTTTCTTT.

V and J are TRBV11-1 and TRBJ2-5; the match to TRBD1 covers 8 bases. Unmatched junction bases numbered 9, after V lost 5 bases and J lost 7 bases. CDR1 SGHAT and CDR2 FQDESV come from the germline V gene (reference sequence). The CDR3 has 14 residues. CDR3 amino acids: CASSPNRGSRTQYF. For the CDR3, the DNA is TGTGCCAGCAGCCCTAACAGGGGGAGTAGGACCCAGTACTTC.

CDR3 bases: TGTGCCAGCAGCGGGCGACAGGAGCACAGGGAGACCCAGTACTTC. Encoded protein: CASSGRQEHRETQYF. The chain combines TRBV9 with TRBJ2-5; tentative D call: TRBD1 (6 bases). The CDR3 loop spans 15 amino acids. V lost 3 bases to trimming and J lost 5 bases, with 17 bases between them. Germline V gives CDR1 SGDLS, CDR2 YYNGEE.

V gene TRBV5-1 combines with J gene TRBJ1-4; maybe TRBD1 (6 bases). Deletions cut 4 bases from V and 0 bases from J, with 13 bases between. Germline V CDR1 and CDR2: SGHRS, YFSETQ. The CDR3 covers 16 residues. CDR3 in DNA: TGCGCCAGCAGCCTCAGACAGGCTGCAACTAATGAAAAACTGTTTTTT. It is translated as CASSLRQAATNEKLFF.

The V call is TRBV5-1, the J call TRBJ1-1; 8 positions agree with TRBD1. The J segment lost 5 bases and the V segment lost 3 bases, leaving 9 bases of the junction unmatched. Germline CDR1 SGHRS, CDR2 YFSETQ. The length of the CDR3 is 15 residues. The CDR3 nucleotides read TGCGCCAGCAGCTCCGACAGGGGATGGGATACTGAAGCTTTCTTT. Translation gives CASSSDRGWDTEAFF.

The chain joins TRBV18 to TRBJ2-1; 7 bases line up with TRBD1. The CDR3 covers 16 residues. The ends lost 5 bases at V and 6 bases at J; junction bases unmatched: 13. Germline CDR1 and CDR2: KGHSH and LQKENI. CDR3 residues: CASSEQGPNSPNEQFF. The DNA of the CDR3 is TGTGCCAGCTCAGAACAGGGGCCTAATAGTCCCAATGAGCAGTTCTTC.

The CDR3 coding sequence is TGCGCCAGCAGTCCTAGCGGCTCCTACGAGCAGTACTTC. It is translated as CASSPSGSYEQYF. The chain links TRBV5-1 to TRBJ2-7, with 7 nucleotides matching TRBD2. The V segment lost 5 bases and the J segment 0 bases; nucleotides outside the gene matches: 2. The V gene's germline CDR1 is SGHRS and CDR2 YFSETQ. This CDR3 spans 13 amino acids.

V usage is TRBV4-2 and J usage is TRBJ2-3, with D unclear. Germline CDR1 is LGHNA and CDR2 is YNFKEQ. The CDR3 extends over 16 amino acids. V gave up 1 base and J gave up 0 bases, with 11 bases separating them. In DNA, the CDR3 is TGTGCCAGCAGCCAAGGCCAACACAGTAGCACAGATACGCAGTATTTT. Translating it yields CASSQGQHSSTDTQYF.

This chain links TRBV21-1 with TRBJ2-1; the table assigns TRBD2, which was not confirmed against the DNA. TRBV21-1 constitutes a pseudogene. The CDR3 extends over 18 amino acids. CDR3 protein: CASSKAVEGGFPYNEQFF. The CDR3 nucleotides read TGTGCCAGCAGCAAAGCTGTGGAGGGAGGATTCCCCTACAATGAGCAGTTCTTC.

DNA for the CDR3: TGCGCCAGCAGCGACATAAGCTCCTACGAGCAGTACTTC. Protein sequence: CASSDISSYEQYF. The V and J genes are TRBV10-2 and TRBJ2-7; D gene uncertain. Trimming left V 6 bases short and J 0 bases short, with 9 bases between. This CDR3 contains 13 residues. Looked up from germline, CDR1 is WSHSY and CDR2 is SAAADI.

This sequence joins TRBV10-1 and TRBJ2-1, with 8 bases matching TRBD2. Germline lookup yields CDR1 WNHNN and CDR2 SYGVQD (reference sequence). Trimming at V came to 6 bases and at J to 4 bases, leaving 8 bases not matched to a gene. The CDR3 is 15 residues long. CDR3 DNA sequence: TGCGCCAGCAGGGGAACTAGCGGCCTGTACAATGAGCAGTTCTTC. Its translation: CASRGTSGLYNEQFF.